The 27 T cell receptor beta chains in this list originate from one sample, sequenced in a study of cytomegalovirus exposure and HLA in healthy donors. The PCR employed 60 Vbeta primers together with 13 Jbeta primers. Clones were read by immunoSEQ multiplex PCR, and TCRdb kept only the in-frame ones, dropping some. This table has 30,000 to 35,000 clones, over 60% appearing once. The sequencing input was PBMCs. The receptors derive from a man in his forties or fifties in good health and CMV-seropositive.

V usage is TRBV7-9 and J usage is TRBJ2-7; D gene unclear. The CDR3 runs 15 residues. From germline, CDR1 is SEHNR and CDR2 FQNEAQ (reference sequence). Trimming stripped 4 bases from V and 4 bases from J, with 17 bases between. In DNA, the CDR3 is TGTGCCAGCAGCTGGCCTGCTTCCCCTTTTTACGAGCAGTACTTC. Protein product: CASSWPASPFYEQYF.

The genes are TRBV5-1 and TRBJ2-2; 8 nucleotides align to TRBD2. CDR3 size: 15 residues. Trimming cost V 3 bases and J 7 bases; bases outside gene matches: 8. Germline CDR1 and CDR2: SGHRS and YFSETQ. The CDR3 protein is CASSSSGTSFGELFF. DNA of the CDR3: TGCGCCAGCAGCTCCTCCGGGACTAGTTTCGGGGAGCTGTTTTTT. Full variable domain (remainder filled in from reference TRBV5-1 and TRBJ2-2): KAGVTQTPRYLIKTRGQQVTLSCSPISGHRSVSWYQQTPGQGLQFLFEYFSETQRNKGNFPGRFSGRQFSNSRSEMNVSTLELGDSALYLCASSSSGTSFGELFFGEGSRLTVL.

J is TRBJ2-2 and V is TRBV2; D may be TRBD2 (5 bases). CDR3 size: 15 residues. The V gene lost 6 bases and the J gene lost 4 bases, with 15 bases spanning the gap. Germline V CDR1 and CDR2: SNHLY, FYNNEI. The CDR3 sequence is CASRPDQRSTGELFF. CDR3 DNA: TGTGCCAGCAGGCCGGACCAGCGGAGCACCGGGGAGCTGTTTTTT.

V gene TRBV10-3 combines with J gene TRBJ2-2, with TRBD1 identical over 9 bases. Losses at the gene ends were 2 bases for V and 0 bases for J; bases not matched to a gene: 10. The CDR3 sequence is 19 residues long. Germline loops: CDR1 ENHRY, CDR2 SYGVKD. CDR3 region: CAISEPGQGWTANTGELFF. CDR3 bases: TGTGCCATCAGTGAGCCGGGACAGGGATGGACCGCGAACACCGGGGAGCTGTTTTTT.

This clone was counted only a few times. The chain is built from TRBV5-1 and TRBJ1-6; tentatively, D is TRBD1 (6 bases). V was trimmed by 7 bases and J by 10 bases, leaving 24 bases between them. Germline CDR1 and CDR2: SGHRS and YFSETQ. The CDR3 spans 16 residues. The CDR3: CASCRGGQRSGSPLHF. CDR3 coding DNA: TGCGCCAGCTGTCGGGGTGGACAGAGATCGGGATCACCCCTCCACTTT. The variable domain in full, completed from reference TRBV5-1 and TRBJ1-6, reads KAGVTQTPRYLIKTRGQQVTLSCSPISGHRSVSWYQQTPGQGLQFLFEYFSETQRNKGNFPGRFSGRQFSNSRSEMNVSTLELGDSALYLCASCRGGQRSGSPLHFGNGTRLTVT.

The V and J genes are TRBV7-9 and TRBJ2-5, with TRBD2 identical over 10 bases. Per the germline V gene, CDR1 is SEHNR and CDR2 is FQNEAQ (reference sequence). V shed 5 bases, J shed 5 bases, and the junction held 8 bases outside the gene matches. The CDR3 covers 15 residues. The CDR3 is CASSQIAGGLETQYF. CDR3 coding DNA: TGTGCCAGCAGCCAAATAGCGGGGGGTCTTGAGACCCAGTACTTC.

The chain links TRBV6-1 to TRBJ2-5, with TRBD1 matching over 7 bases. The J call may not be correct, given that the DNA end is closer to TRBJ2-7. The germline V gene encodes CDR1 MNHNS and CDR2 SASEGT. This CDR3 is built from 15 residues. CDR3 loop: CASSVEAGGTYEQYF. The CDR3 bases are TGTGCCAGCAGTGTCGAGGCAGGGGGTACCTACGAGCAGTACTTC.

This clone was detected a few times. The J gene is TRBJ2-5, the V gene TRBV19, with D tentatively TRBD1 (7 bases). This CDR3 has 13 amino acids. The V end was cut by 6 bases, the J end by 4 bases, with 12 bases between. Germline CDR1 is LNHDA and CDR2 is SQIVND (reference sequence). CDR3 amino acids: CASSNRGGETQYF. The DNA of the CDR3 is TGTGCCAGTAGCAACAGGGGAGGAGAGACCCAGTACTTC.

The chain has TRBV7-2 and TRBJ2-5; 7 positions agree with TRBD1. This CDR3 contains 15 residues. Germline trimming cut 8 bases from V and 0 bases from J; bases unmatched to any gene: 9. Germline V gene lookup returns CDR1 SGHTA and CDR2 FQGNSA. For the CDR3, the DNA is TGTGCCAGCTCCGAGGACAGGCACAACCAAGAGACCCAGTACTTC. Protein sequence: CASSEDRHNQETQYF.

The J gene is TRBJ2-3, the V gene TRBV9, with TRBD1 identical over 9 bases. With 3 bases clipped from V and 1 base from J, the junction kept 3 bases outside the gene matches. The V gene's germline CDR1 is SGDLS and CDR2 YYNGEE. CDR3 length: 15 residues. The CDR3 spells CASSARTGGTDTQYF. The CDR3, as DNA: TGTGCCAGCAGCGCCCGGACAGGGGGCACAGATACGCAGTATTTT.

The genes are TRBV28 and TRBJ2-1, with D tentatively TRBD1 (5 bases). This CDR3 region has 17 residues. V was cut by 4 bases and J by 2 bases, with 18 bases left in between. Germline values: CDR1 MDHEN, CDR2 SYDVKM. The CDR3 region is CASSSASTVPPYNEQFF. CDR3 coding DNA: TGTGCCAGCAGTTCTGCATCGACAGTGCCTCCCTACAATGAGCAGTTCTTC.

This chain joins TRBV7-9 and TRBJ2-2; TRBD1 agrees at 7 bases. This CDR3 has 14 amino acids. Trimming cost V 8 bases and J 6 bases; bases outside gene matches: 9. The germline gives CDR1 SEHNR, CDR2 FQNEAQ (reference sequence). The CDR3 reads CASSDRVLAGELFF. CDR3 bases: TGTGCCAGCTCCGACAGGGTTCTCGCCGGGGAGCTGTTTTTT.

CDR3 nucleotide sequence: TGTGCCAGCAGTGCACGGGGACAGGACTATGGCTACACCTTC. Its translation: CASSARGQDYGYTF. This sequence joins TRBV2 and TRBJ1-2; 8 bases agree with TRBD1. The ends lost 4 bases at V and 3 bases at J; junction bases unmatched: 4. Germline assignment: CDR1 SNHLY and CDR2 FYNNEI. This CDR3 is 14 amino acids long.

The chain combines TRBV11-2 with TRBJ1-6; TRBD1 might be the D (5 bases). The CDR3 contains 14 residues. Germline V gene data show CDR1 as SGHAT and CDR2 as FQNNGV. V was clipped by 5 bases and J by 5 bases, with 10 bases between them. The CDR3 nucleotides are TGTGCCAGCAGCCAGACAGATAATAATTCACCCCTCCACTTT. Translating it yields CASSQTDNNSPLHF.

This rearrangement joins TRBV6-6 to TRBJ2-3, with TRBD1 identical over 12 bases. The CDR3 has 15 amino acids. Trimming at V came to 4 bases and at J to 4 bases, leaving 3 bases not matched to a gene. Germline CDR1 reads MNHNY; CDR2 reads SVGAGI (reference sequence). In nucleotides, the CDR3 is TGTGCCAGCAGTTCCGGGACAGGGGGCGCAGATACGCAGTATTTT. It encodes CASSSGTGGADTQYF.

The chain employs TRBV7-2 and TRBJ1-2; TRBD1 aligns across 9 bases. Germline CDR1 reads SGHTA; CDR2 reads FQGNSA. The CDR3 runs 15 residues. Trimming took 6 bases from V and 5 from J; bases not matched to a gene: 10. This CDR3 reads CASSIAGTGLYGYTF. CDR3 bases: TGTGCCAGCAGTATTGCCGGGACAGGGCTGTATGGCTACACCTTC.

The J gene is TRBJ2-1, the V gene TRBV5-4; 11 bases agree with TRBD2. The ends lost 9 bases at V and 2 bases at J; junction bases unmatched: 7. Germline CDR1 SGHNT, CDR2 YYREEE (reference sequence). There are 15 residues in the CDR3. CDR3 coding DNA: TGTGCCATCGGGACTAGCGGATATACCTACAATGAGCAGTTCTTC. It codes for CAIGTSGYTYNEQFF.

Turning to this clone: The same CDR3 can be traced to other DNA sequences in this sample. The chain recombines TRBV6-5 with TRBJ1-5; D remains ambiguous. The CDR3 loop spans 14 amino acids. V lost 0 bases to trimming and J lost 4 bases, with 7 bases between them. From germline, CDR1 is MNHEY and CDR2 SVGAGI. CDR3 coding DNA: TGTGCCAGCAGTTACTCTGGCGGTAATCAGCCCCAGCATTTT. Translated: CASSYSGGNQPQHF.

CDR3 sequence: CASSMGQKNTEAFF. CDR3 nucleotide sequence: TGTGCCAGCAGCATGGGACAAAAGAACACTGAAGCTTTCTTT. The rearrangement joins TRBV11-2 to TRBJ1-1; TRBD1 is a possible D gene (6 bases). The CDR3 runs to 14 residues. V was trimmed by 5 bases and J by 1 base, leaving 11 bases between them. CDR1 is SGHAT, CDR2 FQNNGV, per germline.

V is TRBV7-9 and J is TRBJ2-7; 8 bases line up with TRBD1. Trimming cost V 11 bases and J 3 bases; bases outside gene matches: 9. The CDR3 length is 13 residues. Germline V CDR1 and CDR2: SEHNR, FQNEAQ (reference sequence). CDR3 protein: CALGGQALYEQYF. The DNA for the CDR3 is TGTGCCCTGGGGGGACAGGCTCTCTACGAGCAGTACTTC.

This chain uses TRBV6-1 with TRBJ1-1; 10 nucleotides align to TRBD1. Per the germline V gene, CDR1 is MNHNS and CDR2 is SASEGT. V lost 6 bases and J lost 1; bases outside the gene matches: 5. CDR3 length equals 15 residues. CDR3 DNA sequence: TGTGCCAGCAGGGGGGACAGGGGACCGAACACTGAAGCTTTCTTT. Residues: CASRGDRGPNTEAFF.

The chain uses TRBV9 and TRBJ2-3; the match to TRBD2 covers 14 bases. The length of the CDR3 is 19 residues. Germline V gene sequence: CDR1 SGDLS, CDR2 YYNGEE. Trimming took 0 bases from V and 0 from J; bases not matched to a gene: 6. The CDR3 sequence: CASSVGTGLAGVSTDTQYF. The CDR3 nucleotides are TGTGCCAGCAGCGTAGGAACGGGACTAGCGGGGGTTAGCACAGATACGCAGTATTTT.

This clone was detected only a few times. The chain carries TRBV6-1 and TRBJ2-7; tentative D call: TRBD1 (6 bases). The germline CDR1 and CDR2 sequences are MNHNS and SASEGT. The CDR3 spans 15 residues. Trimming took 6 bases from V and 2 from J, leaving 17 bases between them. CDR3 in DNA: TGTGCCAGCAGGGACCAGGGGCGACCGACCTACGAGCAGTACTTC. Translation gives CASRDQGRPTYEQYF.

The rearrangement uses TRBV5-1 and TRBJ2-3, with TRBD2 matching over 9 bases. The CDR3 runs to 17 residues. Germline CDR1 reads SGHRS; CDR2 reads YFSETQ. The V segment lost 3 bases and the J segment 1 base; nucleotides outside the gene matches: 9. CDR3 amino acids: CASSYNIAGVGTDTQYF. CDR3 bases: TGCGCCAGCAGCTATAATATAGCGGGAGTGGGCACAGATACGCAGTATTTT. The full variable domain, rest sourced from reference TRBV5-1 and TRBJ2-3, is KAGVTQTPRYLIKTRGQQVTLSCSPISGHRSVSWYQQTPGQGLQFLFEYFSETQRNKGNFPGRFSGRQFSNSRSEMNVSTLELGDSALYLCASSYNIAGVGTDTQYFGPGTRLTVL.

The V and J genes are TRBV6-4 and TRBJ2-1, with D perhaps matching TRBD1 (6 bases). Germline V lookup: CDR1 MRHNA, CDR2 SNTAGT. Trimming left V 5 bases short and J 2 bases short, with 13 bases between. The CDR3 length is 15 residues. The CDR3 region is CASSIEGVAYNEQFF. The CDR3 region has the DNA TGTGCCAGCAGTATCGAGGGGGTAGCCTACAATGAGCAGTTCTTC.

The chain carries TRBV27 and TRBJ1-4; tentatively, D is TRBD1 (5 bases). Between the trimmed V and J ends, which lost 6 bases and 16 bases, there was a span of 18 bases. CDR1 is MNHEY, CDR2 SMNVEV, per germline (reference sequence). The CDR3 totals 12 residues. The CDR3 here is CASSPRGGPWFF. The CDR3 DNA reads TGTGCCAGCAGCCCCCGGGGGGGACCTTGGTTTTTT. Full variable domain (remainder filled in from reference TRBV27 and TRBJ1-4): EAQVTQNPRYLITVTGKKLTVTCSQNMNHEYMSWYRQDPGLGLRQIYYSMNVEVTDKGDVPEGYKVSRKEKRNFPLILESPSPNQTSLYFCASSPRGGPWFFGSGTQLSVL.

This clone was seen only a few times. The V call is TRBV6-5, the J call TRBJ1-6; maybe TRBD1 (5 bases). This CDR3 region has 13 residues. V was cut by 8 bases and J by 7 bases, with 12 bases left in between. Germline lookup yields CDR1 MNHEY and CDR2 SVGAGI. The CDR3 sequence: CASSIGGNSPLHF. The CDR3 bases are TGTGCCAGCTCGATTGGGGGGAATTCACCCCTCCACTTT.